A single sample is the source of the 25 T cell receptor beta chains below, sequenced in a study of T cell repertoires in cytomegalovirus infection. Their specific antigens are unknown. TCRdb recomputed calls from the reads with MiXCR, one row per CDR3 protein. The sample shows roughly 860,000 distinct CDR3 sequences, about 31% of them seen only once. The sequences come from cultured CD8+ T cells from PBMCs, collected from culture after CMV antigen stimulation. The receptor source for this set is a human donor in good health (CMV status not recorded). Some clones in this sample may be carry-over from other donors' samples.

The chain has TRBV11-1 and TRBJ2-2; either TRBD1 or TRBD2 may supply D (5 bases each). The CDR3 has 16 amino acids. Between the trimmed V and J ends, which lost 3 bases and 0 bases, there was a span of 11 bases. Germline CDR1 is SGHAT and CDR2 is FQDESV (reference sequence). Here the CDR3 DNA reads TGTGCCAGCAGCTTTTTCGAGGGGACGAACACCGGGGAGCTGTTTTTT. Translation gives CASSFFEGTNTGELFF. Supplemented by reference TRBV11-1 and TRBJ2-2, the full variable domain reads EAEVAQSPRYKITEKSQAVAFWCDPISGHATLYWYRQILGQGPELLVQFQDESVVDDSQLPKDRFSAERLKGVDSTLKIQPAELGDSAMYLCASSFFEGTNTGELFFGEGSRLTVL.

The chain combines TRBV5-5 with TRBJ2-7; TRBD1 agrees at 9 bases. The germline V gene has CDR1 SGHKS and CDR2 YYEKEE (reference sequence). The junction had 9 bases not matched to a gene; V was cut back by 4 bases and J by 7 bases. The CDR3 has 14 amino acids. This CDR3 is CASSLEQGAEEQYF. The DNA for the CDR3 is TGTGCCAGCAGCCTCGAACAGGGGGCAGAAGAGCAGTACTTC.

The genes are TRBV10-3 and TRBJ2-3, with TRBD1 identical over 7 bases. After removal of 5 bases from V and 8 bases from J, the junction contained 16 bases not matched to a gene. Looked up from germline, CDR1 is ENHRY and CDR2 is SYGVKD. This CDR3 is 16 amino acids long. CDR3 region: CAISTFSGQLYSTQYF. The CDR3 coding sequence is TGTGCCATCAGTACCTTCTCGGGACAGCTCTATAGTACGCAGTATTTT.

Only a few counts were recorded for this clonotype. The rearrangement uses TRBV7-9 and TRBJ2-1; D not certain. The CDR3 extends over 16 amino acids. Germline V gene sequence: CDR1 SEHNR, CDR2 FQNEAQ (reference sequence). Trimming removed 6 bases from V and 7 bases from J, with 22 bases in between. The CDR3: CASSLSMGEARNEQFF. CDR3 nucleotides: TGTGCCAGCAGTCTCTCGATGGGCGAGGCGCGGAATGAGCAGTTCTTC.

The chain joins TRBV4-3 to TRBJ2-1; 7 bases agree with TRBD2. Per the germline V gene, CDR1 is LGHNA and CDR2 is YSLEER. This CDR3 spans 15 amino acids. Trimming cost V 0 bases and J 8 bases; bases outside gene matches: 7. The DNA for the CDR3 is TGCGCCAGCAGCCAAGAACGAAGCGGGGCGTATGAGCAGTTCTTC. Protein product: CASSQERSGAYEQFF.

V gene TRBV3-1 combines with J gene TRBJ2-3; 11 bases are a match to TRBD2. Germline CDR1 LGHDT, CDR2 YNNKEL (reference sequence). This CDR3 comprises 17 residues. V shed 0 bases, J shed 3 bases, and the junction held 5 bases outside the gene matches. The CDR3 sequence: CASSQELAGGLTDTQYF. The CDR3 nucleotides are TGTGCCAGCAGCCAAGAGCTAGCGGGGGGCCTTACAGATACGCAGTATTTT.

The chain is built from TRBV20-1 and TRBJ2-6; D is undetermined. The V gene lost 0 bases and the J gene lost 0 bases, with 12 bases spanning the gap. The CDR3 extends over 17 amino acids. CDR1 DFQATT and CDR2 SNEGSKA come from the germline V gene (reference sequence). For the CDR3, the DNA is TGCAGTGCTAGAGATCCACAGTCGCCCTCTGGGGCCAACGTCCTGACTTTC. This translates into CSARDPQSPSGANVLTF.

This clonotype was counted at least ten times. The gene calls are TRBV6-1 and TRBJ1-5; no reliable D call. This CDR3 has 14 amino acids. Germline CDR1 and CDR2: MNHNS and SASEGT. V was pared by 6 bases and J by 0 bases, with 9 bases between. CDR3 DNA: TGTGCCAGCAGCCCGCAGAATAGCAATCAGCCCCAGCATTTT. Residues: CASSPQNSNQPQHF.

Points on this clonotype: A much larger clone is a single base away; this may be a read error. The chain carries TRBV7-2 and TRBJ1-4, with unresolved D. The CDR3 runs to 15 residues. Germline values: CDR1 SGHTA, CDR2 FQGNSA. This CDR3 is CASSTWTEGNENLFF. The DNA for the CDR3 is TGTGCCAGCAGCACGTGGACGGAGGGAAACGAAAATCTGTTTTTT.

This clonotype came up a few times. The chain combines TRBV4-1 with TRBJ1-5, with D unclear. CDR1 and CDR2 (germline): MGHRA, YSYEKL. The CDR3 contains 14 residues. Trimming removed 1 base at V and 4 bases at J, with 8 bases between. The CDR3 coding sequence is TGCGCCAGCAGCCAAGTACAGTTAAATCAGCCCCAGCATTTT. It is translated as CASSQVQLNQPQHF.

This clonotype was picked up a small number of times. The chain joins TRBV29-1 to TRBJ2-2; tentatively, D is TRBD2 (6 bases). The germline V gene encodes CDR1 SQVTM and CDR2 ANQGSEA. The CDR3 is 13 amino acids. With 6 bases removed from V and 5 bases from J, the gap between germline ends came to 13 bases. CDR3 loop: CSVQGRGTGELFF. The CDR3 region has the DNA TGCAGCGTGCAGGGTCGGGGGACCGGGGAGCTGTTTTTT.

The chain links TRBV9 to TRBJ2-7, with 8 bases matching TRBD1. Germline-derived CDR1 and CDR2 are SGDLS and YYNGEE. The V and J ends lost 0 bases and 5 bases, in that order; junction bases with no gene match: 1. This CDR3 is 13 amino acids long. CDR3 loop: CASSVGQGNEQYF. The CDR3, as DNA: TGTGCCAGCAGCGTAGGACAGGGGAACGAGCAGTACTTC.

The chain couples TRBV15 to TRBJ2-1; 7 nucleotides agree with TRBD1. CDR3 length: 16 residues. Per germline, CDR1 LNHNV and CDR2 YYDKDF (reference sequence). V shed 6 bases and J 2 bases; nucleotides not matched to a gene: 10. The CDR3 protein is CATRISGTVAYNEQFF. The CDR3 DNA reads as TGTGCCACCAGGATCTCCGGGACAGTTGCCTACAATGAGCAGTTCTTC.

This chain links TRBV7-9 with TRBJ1-1; D ambiguous. CDR3 length: 14 amino acids. The V end was cut by 1 base, the J end by 6 bases, with 12 bases between. Germline-derived CDR1 and CDR2 are SEHNR and FQNEAQ (reference sequence). This CDR3 is CASSLGRGSAEAFF. DNA for the CDR3: TGTGCCAGCAGCTTAGGACGAGGATCCGCTGAAGCTTTCTTT. The complete variable domain, with remaining parts taken from reference TRBV7-9 and TRBJ1-1, reads DTGVSQNPRHKITKRGQNVTFRCDPISEHNRLYWYRQTLGQGPEFLTYFQNEAQLEKSRLLSDRFSAERPKGSFSTLEIQRTEQGDSAMYLCASSLGRGSAEAFFGQGTRLTVV.

The chain uses TRBV19 and TRBJ2-1; D gene ambiguous. This CDR3 has 12 amino acids. Germline CDR1 and CDR2: LNHDA and SQIVND (reference sequence). The V end was cut by 6 bases, the J end by 5 bases, with 8 bases between. As DNA, the CDR3 is TGTGCCAGTAGCATCGGAAACAATGAGCAGTTCTTC. This codes for CASSIGNNEQFF.

This clonotype was recorded at least ten times. The chain is built from TRBV7-8 and TRBJ1-5; no reliable D call. V was pared by 1 base and J by 1 base, with 5 bases between. The CDR3 covers 14 residues. Germline V CDR1 and CDR2: SGHVS, FQNEAQ. Written as DNA, the CDR3 is TGTGCCAGCAGCTTAGAATTGAGCAATCAGCCCCAGCATTTT. It translates to CASSLELSNQPQHF.

This clonotype has at least ten counts. The gene calls are TRBV7-8 and TRBJ2-2; D is uncertain. V was pared by 5 bases and J by 0 bases, with 10 bases between. Germline-derived CDR1 and CDR2 are SGHVS and FQNEAQ. The CDR3 totals 15 residues. CDR3 DNA: TGTGCCAGCAGCCCTGTACAACCGAACACCGGGGAGCTGTTTTTT. Its translation is CASSPVQPNTGELFF.

This clonotype was found a few times. The gene calls are TRBV6-1 and TRBJ1-5; the D gene is possibly TRBD1 (6 bases). CDR3 length: 11 residues. The germline V gene has CDR1 MNHNS and CDR2 SASEGT. CDR3 in DNA: TGTGCGACCGGACAGATGGAGCCCCAGCATTTT. Protein: CATGQMEPQHF.

The chain is built from TRBV19 and TRBJ2-7; a possible D gene is TRBD2 (6 bases). With 2 bases removed from V and 2 bases from J, the gap between germline ends came to 13 bases. The CDR3 totals 15 residues. CDR1 and CDR2 (germline): LNHDA, SQIVND (reference sequence). The CDR3 DNA reads as TGTGCCAGTAGTATAACTCGTAGCGGACCCTACGAGCAGTACTTC. As protein: CASSITRSGPYEQYF. Combining the CDR3 with reference TRBV19 and TRBJ2-7 gives the whole variable domain DGGITQSPKYLFRKEGQNVTLSCEQNLNHDAMYWYRQDPGQGLRLIYYSQIVNDFQKGDIAEGYSVSREKKESFPLTVTSAQKNPTAFYLCASSITRSGPYEQYFGPGTRLTVT.

The chain recombines TRBV24-1 with TRBJ2-1; D not certain. The CDR3 contains 12 residues. The V gene lost 4 bases and the J gene lost 7 bases, with 7 bases spanning the gap. Germline V gene lookup returns CDR1 KGHDR and CDR2 SFDVKD. This CDR3 is CATSEFGNEQFF. The CDR3 DNA reads as TGTGCCACCAGTGAGTTTGGGAATGAGCAGTTCTTC.

V and J are TRBV18 and TRBJ2-7, with TRBD1 identical over 10 bases. This CDR3 contains 14 residues. V shed 8 bases and J 5 bases; nucleotides not matched to a gene: 9. CDR1 is KGHSH and CDR2 is LQKENI in the germline V gene. The CDR3 nucleotides read TGTGCCAGCACCTCTGACAGGGGGCTAAACGAGCAGTACTTC. The encoded protein is CASTSDRGLNEQYF.

This clonotype came up a few times. The CDR3 spells CASSLQGELNTEAFF. The CDR3 coding sequence is TGTGCCAGCAGTTTACAGGGGGAGCTGAACACTGAAGCTTTCTTT. V usage is TRBV27 and J usage is TRBJ1-1; TRBD1 agrees at 7 bases. Looked up from germline, CDR1 is MNHEY and CDR2 is SMNVEV (reference sequence). V gave up 2 bases and J gave up 0 bases; unmatched junction bases: 3. The CDR3 runs to 15 residues.

This clonotype was observed many times. The chain carries TRBV7-6 and TRBJ2-1; weak D call: TRBD1 (7 bases). V lost 7 bases and J 4 bases, leaving 17 bases between the germline ends. Germline-derived CDR1 and CDR2 are SGHVS and FNYEAQ. The CDR3 totals 15 residues. DNA for the CDR3: TGTGCCAGCACCCCCGGAGGGGGCCAATACAATGAGCAGTTCTTC. It translates to CASTPGGGQYNEQFF.

The chain joins TRBV4-1 to TRBJ2-1, with TRBD1 matching over 9 bases. Germline assignment: CDR1 MGHRA and CDR2 YSYEKL. The CDR3 runs to 12 residues. V lost 5 bases, J lost 8 bases, and 1 base stayed unmatched. CDR3 loop: CASSGDRDEQFF. CDR3 coding DNA: TGCGCCAGCAGCGGGGACAGGGATGAGCAGTTCTTC.

At least ten counts were recorded for this clonotype. J is TRBJ2-7 and V is TRBV7-6; D might be TRBD1 (5 bases). This CDR3 has 15 amino acids. Trimming pared 2 bases from V and 3 bases from J, leaving 14 bases between. Germline V gene lookup returns CDR1 SGHVS and CDR2 FNYEAQ. CDR3 sequence reads: CASSLIHDSSYEQYF. The CDR3 region has the DNA TGTGCCAGCAGCTTAATCCATGACAGCAGCTACGAGCAGTACTTC.